This T cell receptor beta chain was identified in a study of blood T cell repertoires in COVID-19. Study in general: The origin of the acute and convalescent COVID-19 samples was the United States, Italy and Spain. T cells, B-cell-depleted T cells, or PBMCs provided the cDNA or gDNA that served as material.

Authors' processing steps: Estimation of nucleated cell counts was performed using reference gene primer amplification. Clones were read by immunoSEQ multiplex PCR, and TCRdb kept only the in-frame ones, dropping some. The D gene and trimming were derived from the DNA, and the V and J assignments and clone size from that table. The table shows some 45,000 clones, with under 85% occurring only once. A single count supports this clone. Trimming shortened V by 6 bases and J by 0 bases, and 11 bases separated the two germline ends. The CDR3 contains 14 residues. Germline V gene data show CDR1 as SNHLY and CDR2 as FYNNEI.

The V and J genes are TRBV2 and TRBJ1-2; tentative D call: TRBD1 (6 bases). Sequenced sample: peripheral blood. This receptor was identified in a man aged 55 to 70 with acute or convalescent COVID-19. The CDR3 sequence is CASRGEGANYGYTF. CDR3 DNA: TGTGCCAGCAGGGGCGAGGGGGCTAACTATGGCTACACCTTC.